Many counts were recorded for the clone carrying this T cell receptor beta chain. This sample is drawn from a study of T cells in Graves' hyperthyroidism and ophthalmopathy. Amplified regions were TCR beta CDR3 sequences from RNA transcripts. An initial round of RT-PCR targeting the TCR CDR3 relied on the HTBI primer set. MiXCR was run by TCRdb on the multiplex PCR reads, yielding one entry per CDR3 protein. The sample lists fewer than 250,000 distinct CDR3 sequences, about 24% occurring once. In germline, CDR1 is DFQATT, CDR2 SNEGSKA (reference sequence). V gave up 0 bases and J gave up 0 bases; unmatched junction bases: 5. This CDR3 has 15 residues.

The chain recombines TRBV20-1 with TRBJ2-7; the match to TRBD1 covers 7 bases. Material: blood. This TCR was sampled from a woman between 40 and 55 years old with Graves' ophthalmopathy. The chain's CDR3 is CSARDKGTASYEQYF. CDR3 nucleotides: TGCAGTGCTAGAGATAAAGGGACAGCCTCCTACGAGCAGTACTTC.